This note documents a single TCR beta chain sequence. Genomic DNA acted as the template from which TCR beta VDJ combination and CDR3 sequence profiling were carried out. TCRdb re-called the reads through MiXCR, storing one row per CDR3 protein. The sample contains about 210,000 distinct CDR3 sequences, about 59% of which appear only once. This sample is drawn from a study of CD8+CD57+ T cells in acquired aplastic anemia. There are 15 residues in the CDR3. The J segment lost 5 bases and the V segment lost 3 bases, leaving 7 bases of the junction unmatched. Germline assignment: CDR1 KGHDR and CDR2 SFDVKD.

The sequence came from a human donor in good health. Sequencing was done on a sample of sorted CD4+, CD8+, or CD8+CD57+ T cells (not recorded which) from PBMCs. This chain uses TRBV24-1 with TRBJ1-2; 8 nucleotides align to TRBD1. The CDR3 DNA reads TGTGCCACCAGTGATCCCGGACAGGGCCGTTATGGCTACACCTTC. This gives the protein CATSDPGQGRYGYTF.